This TCR beta chain derives from a study of T cells in Graves' hyperthyroidism and ophthalmopathy (dated by TCRdb to the late 2010s). With regard to the full study: Peripheral blood was collected at initial diagnosis, before any treatment. To identify distinguishing TCR V-J signatures, a discovery cohort of roughly 100 patients was used, comprising roughly 45 with Graves' ophthalmopathy and around 57 with stable Graves' hyperthyroidism. According to the paper, TCR Vbeta CDR3 sequencing was carried out on some 130 peripheral blood samples, which came from 40 to 45 ophthalmopathy, roughly 75 hyperthyroidism and roughly 17 progressor patients. In addition, the study compared T-cell repertoires in thyroid tissue and in blood from several Graves' hyperthyroidism patients. For training and testing, the approximately 92 patients in the discovery cohort were randomly divided in a 7:3 ratio. After blood sampling, hyperthyroidism patients were treated with methimazole at a starting dose of 30 mg daily, and ophthalmopathy patients were treated with high-dose intravenous methylprednisolone. Prospective prediction of ophthalmopathy was tested in an independent validation cohort consisting of 18 to 20 hyperthyroidism patients and about 17 patients who later progressed to ophthalmopathy.

As concerns this clonotype: This clone's antigen is unknown. Base qualities are missing; no much larger clone stands one base away.

The TCR beta CDR3 regions were amplified from RNA transcripts. A first-round RT-PCR of the TCR CDR3 used the HTBI primer set with the Qiagen OneStep RT-PCR kit. Libraries were constructed in a second round of multiplex PCR, after which size selection and purification were carried out. The libraries were sequenced on an Illumina HiSeq2000 using paired-end 100 bp reads. The source study handled its data this way. SOAPnuke was used to process the raw data, removing reads that contained adapters or uncalled bases, had a mean Phred below 15, or lacked an exact match to the constant primer or identifier. COPE v1.2.5 was used to merge the high-quality paired reads, and each unique nucleotide sequence was defined as a clonotype. MiTCR v1.1 was used to align clonotypes to the IMGT TRBV, TRBD and TRBJ reference segments. Analysis was restricted to V-J combinations with a frequency above 0.0001, which covered roughly 99% of repertoires. The TCS score was defined as F50 (clonal expansion) divided by E x V (chaos), with BLOSUM62-based TCRdist calculated between CDR3 peptides within each V-J. Welch's t-statistics and random forest reduced roughly 500 V-J features to 13, which were used in a naive Bayes classifier (R e1071). TCRdb redid the processing of the public reads, applying fastp at Q25 and MiXCR, and retained in-frame beta chains. Identical CDR3 proteins give one entry, which carries the most common genes and DNA. TCRdb, not the authors, supplied the V and J calls. In all, the sample holds approximately 640,000 distinct CDR3 sequences, and around 15% of those were seen once. The top ten clonotypes cover around 4% of the sample.

Results the study describes overall, beyond this receptor: In validation, progression to ophthalmopathy was predicted by the model with 70.59% sensitivity and 72.22% specificity, a median of around 5.9 months before onset. No statistical method was used to set the sample size in advance, and investigators knew the group allocation. A 13 V-J signature model separated ophthalmopathy from stable hyperthyroidism, with around 90% sensitivity and around 84% specificity in cross-validation and 80%/75% in testing. Blood samples also contained most of the expanded thyroid clonotypes (frequency above 0.001), which suggests that blood repertoires may reflect thyroid immune responses.

The CDR3 goes from the cysteine to the phenylalanine over 13 residues. Only the CDR3 DNA stays, 39 bases, in frame from base 1. CDR1 LNHDA and CDR2 SQIVND were looked up in the germline V gene (reference sequence). At the junction V is shortened by 1 base and J by 9 bases, with 12 bases in between. A patient counted as having stable Graves' hyperthyroidism if no progression to ophthalmopathy occurred over 18 months of follow-up. Hyperthyroidism patients were newly diagnosed, with disease duration under 2 months, and aged 18 to 65 years. Any patient with an uncontrolled infection, another autoimmune disease, pregnancy or lactation was excluded. Clinical symptoms, serum thyroxine and TRAb, thyroid ultrasound, and orbital computed tomography formed the basis for the diagnoses. PBMCs were isolated from roughly 10 ml of fresh peripheral blood by Ficoll-Paque density gradient centrifugation. Total RNA was extracted with Trizol reagent, and quality was checked on an Agilent 2100 Bioanalyzer.

The specimen sequenced was blood. This TCR came from a woman aged 25 to 39 with Graves' hyperthyroidism. In this chain, TRBV19 is recombined with TRBJ1-2; TRBD1 is a possible D gene, resting on 5 matching bases. In nucleotides, the sequence is TGTGCCAGTAGTATAGCTCCGACAGAACGCTACACCTTC. Translated, this gives CASSIAPTERYTF.